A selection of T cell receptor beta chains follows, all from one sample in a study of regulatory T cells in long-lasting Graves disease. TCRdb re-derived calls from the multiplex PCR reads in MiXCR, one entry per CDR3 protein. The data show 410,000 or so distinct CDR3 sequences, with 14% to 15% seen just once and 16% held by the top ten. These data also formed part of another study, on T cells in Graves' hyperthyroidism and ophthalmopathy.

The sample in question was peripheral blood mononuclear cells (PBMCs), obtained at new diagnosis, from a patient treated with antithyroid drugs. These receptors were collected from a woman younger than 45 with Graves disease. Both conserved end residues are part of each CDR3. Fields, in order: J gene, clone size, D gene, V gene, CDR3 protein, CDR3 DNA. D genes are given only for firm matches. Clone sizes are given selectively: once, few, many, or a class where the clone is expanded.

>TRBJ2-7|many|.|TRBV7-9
CASSPRVTLHSYEQYF
TGTGCCAGCAGCCCCCGGGTTACCCTACACTCCTACGAGCAGTACTTC
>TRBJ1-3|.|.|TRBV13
CASSMYSAGNTIYF
TGTGCCAGCAGCATGTACAGCGCTGGAAACACCATATATTTT
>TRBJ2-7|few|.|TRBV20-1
CSAIDFQFTYEQYF
TGCAGTGCGATTGACTTCCAGTTTACCTACGAGCAGTACTTC
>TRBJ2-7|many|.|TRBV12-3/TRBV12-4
CASSPRDFPYEQYF
TGTGCCAGCAGTCCACGGGACTTCCCCTACGAGCAGTACTTC
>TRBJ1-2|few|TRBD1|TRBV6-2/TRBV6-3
CARPRDRGRTMVNYGYTF
TGTGCCAGACCCCGGGACAGGGGGCGCACAATGGTAAACTATGGCTACACCTTC
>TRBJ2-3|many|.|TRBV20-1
CSPVMLGTDTQYF
TGCAGCCCGGTGATGCTTGGGACAGATACGCAGTATTTT
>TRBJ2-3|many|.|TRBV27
CASSPDRNPSTDTQYF
TGTGCCAGCAGTCCTGACAGGAACCCGAGCACAGATACGCAGTATTTT
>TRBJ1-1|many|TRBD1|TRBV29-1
CSVQKTGGKGTEAFF
TGCAGCGTTCAAAAGACAGGGGGGAAAGGCACTGAAGCTTTCTTT
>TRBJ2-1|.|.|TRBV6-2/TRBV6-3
CASSWPLDKSSYNEQFF
TGTGCCAGCAGTTGGCCCCTCGACAAGAGCTCCTACAATGAGCAGTTCTTC
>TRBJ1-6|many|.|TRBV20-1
CSAREGGAGSPLHF
TGCAGTGCTAGGGAGGGGGGCGCGGGATCACCCCTCCACTTT
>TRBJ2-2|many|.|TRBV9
CASSPSDPRWTGELFF
TGTGCCAGCAGCCCCTCAGATCCTCGTTGGACCGGGGAGCTGTTTTTT
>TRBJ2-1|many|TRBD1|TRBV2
CASSEWGTGASANNEQFF
TGTGCCAGCAGTGAATGGGGGACAGGGGCTTCCGCTAACAATGAGCAGTTCTTC
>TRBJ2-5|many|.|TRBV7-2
CASSLETQYF
TGTGCCAGCAGCTTAGAGACCCAGTACTTC
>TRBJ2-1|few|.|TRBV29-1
CSVVQGLNSYNEQFF
TGCAGCGTTGTTCAGGGGTTAAACTCCTACAATGAGCAGTTCTTC
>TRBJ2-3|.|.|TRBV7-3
CASSYHSDNTQYF
TGTGCCAGCAGCTATCATAGCGACAATACGCAGTATTTT
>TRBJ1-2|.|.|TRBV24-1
CATSDWRDGDNYGYTF
TGTGCCACCAGTGATTGGCGGGACGGAGATAACTATGGCTACACCTTC
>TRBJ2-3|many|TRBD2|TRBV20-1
CSAQLAGRSDTQYF
TGCAGTGCCCAACTAGCGGGAAGGTCAGATACGCAGTATTTT
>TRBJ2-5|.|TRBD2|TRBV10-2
CASSETSGGQYF
TGCGCCAGCAGTGAGACTAGCGGAGGACAGTACTTC
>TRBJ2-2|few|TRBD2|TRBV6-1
CASGRPGLAKGTGELFF
TGTGCCAGCGGTCGACCGGGACTAGCAAAGGGAACCGGGGAGCTGTTTTTT
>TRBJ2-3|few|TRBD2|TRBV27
CASSFGGVDTQYF
TGTGCCAGCAGTTTCGGGGGGGTAGATACGCAGTATTTT
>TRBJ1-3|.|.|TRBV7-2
CASSIGRSSGNTIYF
TGTGCCAGCAGCATCGGACGGTCTAGCGGAAACACCATATATTTT
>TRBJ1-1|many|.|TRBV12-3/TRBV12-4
CASRSGGNLNTEAFF
TGTGCCAGCAGGTCAGGCGGTAACTTGAACACTGAAGCTTTCTTT
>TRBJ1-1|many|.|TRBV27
CASSLSKNTEAFF
TGTGCCAGCAGTTTATCAAAGAACACTGAAGCTTTCTTT
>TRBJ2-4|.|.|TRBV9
CASSPHTGLAKNIQYF
TGTGCCAGCAGCCCCCATACAGGGTTGGCCAAAAACATTCAGTACTTC
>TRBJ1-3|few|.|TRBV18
CASSPNSDGNTIYF
TGTGCCAGCTCACCTAACAGCGACGGAAACACCATATATTTT
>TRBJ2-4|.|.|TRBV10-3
CAISEGARAKNIQYF
TGTGCCATCAGTGAGGGGGCTAGGGCCAAAAACATTCAGTACTTC
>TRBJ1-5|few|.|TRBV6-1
CASRPEGGGAWQPQHF
TGTGCCAGCAGGCCAGAGGGGGGGGGCGCGTGGCAGCCCCAGCATTTT
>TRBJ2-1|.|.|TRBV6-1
CASSPTTGYEQFF
TGTGCCAGCAGCCCTACGACAGGTTATGAGCAGTTCTTC
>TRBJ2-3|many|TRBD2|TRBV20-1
CSARPAGEVEDTQYF
TGCAGTGCTAGGCCAGCGGGAGAGGTGGAAGATACGCAGTATTTT
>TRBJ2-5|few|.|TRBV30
CAWSVRHSGYLETQYF
TGTGCCTGGAGTGTACGTCACAGCGGGTATCTTGAGACCCAGTACTTC
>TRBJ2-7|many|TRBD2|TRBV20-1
CSARLGLAGYEQYF
TGCAGTGCTAGATTGGGACTAGCTGGATACGAGCAGTACTTC
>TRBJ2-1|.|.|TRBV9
CASSVGFYNEQFF
TGTGCCAGCAGCGTAGGCTTCTACAATGAGCAGTTCTTC
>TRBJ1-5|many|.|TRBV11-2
CASSPDSTYSNQPQHF
TGTGCCAGCAGCCCCGACAGCACTTATAGCAATCAGCCCCAGCATTTT
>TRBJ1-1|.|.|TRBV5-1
CASSLDGPPEAFF
TGCGCCAGCAGCTTGGACGGACCCCCTGAAGCTTTCTTT
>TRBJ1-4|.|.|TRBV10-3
CATKAATNEKLFF
TGTGCCACAAAAGCTGCAACTAATGAAAAACTGTTTTTT
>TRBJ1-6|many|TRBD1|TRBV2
CASSDPTGGGSPLHF
TGTGCCAGCAGTGACCCGACAGGGGGAGGTTCACCCCTCCACTTT
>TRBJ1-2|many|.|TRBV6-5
CASSSPTDRGYGELGYTF
TGTGCCAGCAGTTCCCCGACAGACCGGGGCTATGGCGAGCTTGGCTACACCTTC
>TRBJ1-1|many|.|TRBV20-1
CSARDARLNTEAFF
TGCAGTGCTAGAGATGCTAGGCTGAACACTGAAGCTTTCTTT
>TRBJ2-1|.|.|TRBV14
CASSQLGRLEQFF
TGTGCCAGCAGCCAACTAGGGCGTCTCGAGCAGTTCTTC
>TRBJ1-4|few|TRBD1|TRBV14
CASSAIIGTENEKLFF
TGTGCCAGCAGCGCTATTATCGGGACAGAAAATGAAAAACTGTTTTTT
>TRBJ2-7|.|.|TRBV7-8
CASSLVRQGGEQYF
TGTGCCAGCAGCTTAGTGAGGCAGGGTGGCGAGCAGTACTTC
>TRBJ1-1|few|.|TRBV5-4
CASSLEVGFEAFF
TGTGCCAGCAGCTTGGAAGTGGGCTTTGAAGCTTTCTTT
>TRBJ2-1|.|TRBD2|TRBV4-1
CASSQVTREDEQFF
TGCGCCAGCAGCCAAGTTACGCGGGAGGATGAGCAGTTCTTC
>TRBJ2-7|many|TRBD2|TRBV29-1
CSVSGLAGSDEQYF
TGCAGCGTCTCGGGACTAGCGGGATCTGACGAGCAGTACTTC
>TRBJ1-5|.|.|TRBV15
CATSGSLGQPQHF
TGTGCCACCAGCGGATCCTTGGGGCAGCCCCAGCATTTT
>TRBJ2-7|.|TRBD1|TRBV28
CASRPGQGSNEQYF
TGTGCCAGCAGACCGGGACAGGGGTCCAACGAGCAGTACTTC
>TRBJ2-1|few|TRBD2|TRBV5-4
CASSLAGGNYNEQFF
TGTGCCAGCAGCCTAGCGGGAGGGAACTACAATGAGCAGTTCTTC